This T cell receptor (beta chain) derives from a study of blood T cell repertoires in COVID-19. Whole-study context: COVID-19 samples collected from the United States, Italy and Spain covered acute and convalescent phases.

Per the study methods: Reference gene primers were amplified, and this amplification served to estimate nucleated cell counts. The data were produced by immunoSEQ multiplex PCR, yet TCRdb's version contains in-frame clones alone and is incomplete. Clonal size and the V and J genes are those of that table, whereas D and trimming came from the DNA. Found here are nearly 350,000 clones, under 95% of them singletons; the top ten hold roughly 3.3%. V was cut by 3 bases and J by 9 bases, with 13 bases left in between. The CDR3 loop spans 14 amino acids. CDR1 is SGHDT, CDR2 YYEEEE, per germline. V and J are TRBV5-6 and TRBJ1-6; D call uncertain. Material: peripheral blood. This sequence was found in a woman aged 18-29 years who had recovered from COVID-19. CDR3 sequence (DNA): TGTGCCAGCAGCTACCCCGGGTTCGCTTCACCCCTCCACTTT. As protein: CASSYPGFASPLHF.